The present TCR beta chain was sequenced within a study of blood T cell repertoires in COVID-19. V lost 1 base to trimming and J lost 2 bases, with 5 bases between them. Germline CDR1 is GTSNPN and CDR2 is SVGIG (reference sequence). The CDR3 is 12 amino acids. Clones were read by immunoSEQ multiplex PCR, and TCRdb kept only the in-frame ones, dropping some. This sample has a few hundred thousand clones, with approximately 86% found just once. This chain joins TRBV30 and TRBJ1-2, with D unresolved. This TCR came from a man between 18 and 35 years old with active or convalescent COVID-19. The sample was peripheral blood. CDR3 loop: CAWSALNYGYTF. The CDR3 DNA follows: TGTGCCTGGAGTGCCCTAAACTATGGCTACACCTTC.